The text below deals with one T cell receptor beta chain. Its antigen remains undetermined. Per-base qualities were not stored, and no clone one base away is much larger. This sample is part of a study of T cell changes during pregnancy in multiple sclerosis (dated by TCRdb to the late 2010s). Looking at the study overall: Changes in the T cell repertoire over the course of pregnancy were examined in this study in women with multiple sclerosis.

The protocol used for the library was the immunoSEQ multiplex PCR assay. TCRdb mirrors the immuneACCESS table, restricted to in-frame sequences. Some clones are absent from its copies; in checked studies, under half trace to an unresolved V gene, and the reason for the others is unknown. Recorded for this sample are 50,000 to 65,000 clones; 70% to 90% of them occurred a single time. Under 2% of the sample belongs to the ten largest clones. The CDR3 numbers 14 residues from cysteine through phenylalanine. The CDR3 DNA has 42 bases and is translated from base 1. A distance of 15 bases separates the germline ends of V and J, which lose 2 bases and 8 bases respectively. CDR1 MNHEY and CDR2 SVGAGI were looked up in the germline V gene.

In this chain, TRBV6-5 is recombined with TRBJ1-2; the D segment cannot be called with confidence. The origin of this receptor is a female donor with multiple sclerosis, enrolled in a pregnancy study. Sequencing was performed on peripheral blood, taken after pregnancy. In nucleotides, the sequence is TGTGCCAGCAGTTACAACACCGCCAGTTGGGGCTACACCTTC. This encodes CASSYNTASWGYTF.